This is a list of T cell receptor beta chains from one sample in a study of vaccination effects on CD4 cells after COVID-19. Their antigen targets remain unknown. The repertoire was sequenced with immunoSEQ multiplex PCR; TCRdb's copy has only in-frame clones and lacks some. This sample has tens of thousands of clones, with about 78% found just once. Source: CD4+ T cells from PBMCs cultured with HCoV-NL63 spike peptides, taken before COVID-19 vaccination. The receptors come from a human donor who had a prior SARS-CoV-2 infection. CDR3s include the opening cysteine and the closing phenylalanine or tryptophan. A D gene is named only where the DNA matches it firmly. Clone size appears in some rows only: once, few, many, or a class for an expanded clone.

TRBV29-1,TRBD2,few,TRBJ2-3,CSVAGTSLSDTQYF,TGCAGCGTAGCAGGGACTAGCTTATCAGATACGCAGTATTTT
TRBV30,NA,once,TRBJ1-2,CAWSGGRNYGYTF,TGTGCCTGGAGTGGAGGACGTAACTATGGCTACACCTTC
TRBV30,NA,NA,TRBJ1-1,CAWIGELNTEAFF,TGTGCCTGGATCGGCGAGCTAAACACTGAAGCTTTCTTT
TRBV15,NA,NA,TRBJ1-5,CATSKRATGQPQHF,TGTGCCACCAGCAAACGGGCAACGGGTCAGCCCCAGCATTTT
TRBV5-4,NA,NA,TRBJ2-4,CASSPHGRGGQNIQYF,TGTGCCAGCAGCCCGCACGGTCGGGGTGGCCAAAACATTCAGTACTTC
TRBV5-1,NA,NA,TRBJ2-5,CASSLEGEETQYF,TGCGCCAGCAGCTTGGAAGGGGAGGAGACCCAGTACTTC
TRBV5-4,NA,NA,TRBJ2-7,CASSSVAEGAVYEQYF,TGTGCCAGCAGCTCCGTAGCGGAGGGAGCAGTCTACGAGCAGTACTTC
TRBV7-6,TRBD2,NA,TRBJ2-2,CASSLEGAGGNTGELFF,TGTGCCAGCAGCTTAGAAGGAGCGGGGGGGAACACCGGGGAGCTGTTTTTT
TRBV2,TRBD1,NA,TRBJ2-1,CASSGDRVSGSEQFF,TGTGCCAGCAGTGGGGACAGGGTTAGTGGTAGTGAGCAGTTCTTC
TRBV4-3,NA,NA,TRBJ1-2,CASSLRGEIYGYTF,TGCGCCAGCAGCCTTCGCGGGGAGATCTATGGCTACACCTTC
TRBV9,NA,NA,TRBJ1-6,CASSSRWDSPLHF,TGTGCCAGCAGCTCCCGCTGGGACTCACCCCTCCACTTT
TRBV4-3,NA,NA,TRBJ2-3,CASSQDHSRGPGTDTQYF,TGCGCCAGCAGCCAAGATCATAGTCGAGGGCCCGGCACAGATACGCAGTATTTT
TRBV15,NA,NA,TRBJ1-3,CATSVPENTIYF,TGTGCCACCAGTGTTCCGGAAAACACCATATATTTT
TRBV6-1,NA,many,TRBJ1-4,CASSDGGGYEKLFF,TGTGCCAGCAGTGATGGGGGGGGCTATGAAAAACTGTTTTTT
TRBV3-1/TRBV3-2,TRBD1,NA,TRBJ1-2,CASSPTGTGYGYTF,TGTGCCAGCAGCCCCACCGGGACAGGCTATGGCTACACCTTC
TRBV9,TRBD1,NA,TRBJ2-7,CASSVGFGTAPYEQYF,TGTGCCAGCAGCGTAGGGTTTGGGACAGCTCCCTACGAGCAGTACTTC
TRBV6-5,NA,few,TRBJ1-1,CASTRGLSTFF,TGTGCCAGCACCCGGGGACTTTCCACTTTCTTT
TRBV2,NA,NA,TRBJ2-1,CASTPGLSSYNEQFF,TGTGCCAGCACCCCGGGACTTAGCTCCTACAATGAGCAGTTCTTC
TRBV6-4,TRBD2,few,TRBJ2-2,CASSDVLAGVGTGELFF,TGTGCCAGCAGTGACGTCCTAGCGGGAGTTGGCACCGGGGAGCTGTTTTTT
TRBV5-1,TRBD1,NA,TRBJ2-1,CASSLLAGGTVQGEQFF,TGCGCCAGCAGCTTGCTCGCAGGGGGTACAGTTCAGGGTGAGCAGTTCTTC
TRBV11-1,TRBD2,NA,TRBJ2-3,CASSRAGTGTDTQYF,TGTGCCAGCAGCCGAGCGGGGACCGGTACAGATACGCAGTATTTT
TRBV5-1,NA,NA,TRBJ1-4,CASSLATASTNEKLFF,TGCGCCAGCAGCTTGGCGACGGCTTCAACTAATGAAAAACTGTTTTTT
TRBV6-2/TRBV6-3,NA,NA,TRBJ2-3,CASSPVTRTDTQYF,TGTGCCAGCAGCCCTGTGACCCGGACAGATACGCAGTATTTT
TRBV30,NA,NA,TRBJ1-5,CAWSIQGRDSNQPQHF,TGTGCCTGGAGTATCCAGGGTAGGGATAGCAATCAGCCCCAGCATTTT
TRBV7-2,NA,NA,TRBJ2-7,CASKNSYEQYF,TGTGCCAGCAAAAACAGCTACGAGCAGTACTTC
TRBV18,TRBD1,NA,TRBJ1-5,CASSPDRVGQPQHF,TGTGCCAGCTCACCCGACAGGGTTGGTCAGCCCCAGCATTTT
TRBV7-9,TRBD1,NA,TRBJ1-2,CASSYGQGLDYGYTF,TGTGCCAGCAGCTATGGACAGGGCCTAGACTATGGCTACACCTTC
TRBV2,TRBD1,NA,TRBJ2-7,CASSESGTGAWSYEQYF,TGTGCCAGCAGTGAATCTGGGACAGGGGCTTGGTCCTACGAGCAGTACTTC
TRBV4-1,TRBD2,NA,TRBJ2-3,CASSQAGTSGTDTQYF,TGCGCCAGCAGCCAAGCTGGGACTAGCGGCACAGATACGCAGTATTTT